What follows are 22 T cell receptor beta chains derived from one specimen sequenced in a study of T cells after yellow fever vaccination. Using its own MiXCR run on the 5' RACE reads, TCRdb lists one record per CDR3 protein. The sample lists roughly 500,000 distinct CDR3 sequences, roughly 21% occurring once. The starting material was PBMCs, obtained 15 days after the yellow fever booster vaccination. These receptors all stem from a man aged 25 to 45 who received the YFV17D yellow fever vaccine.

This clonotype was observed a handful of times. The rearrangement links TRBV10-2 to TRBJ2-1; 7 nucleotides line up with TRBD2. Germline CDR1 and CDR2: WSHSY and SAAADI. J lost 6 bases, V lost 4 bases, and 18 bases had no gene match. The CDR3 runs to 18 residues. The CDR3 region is CASSALPGAGRHGNEQFF. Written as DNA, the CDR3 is TGCGCCAGCAGTGCTCTCCCGGGAGCGGGACGACATGGCAATGAGCAGTTCTTC.

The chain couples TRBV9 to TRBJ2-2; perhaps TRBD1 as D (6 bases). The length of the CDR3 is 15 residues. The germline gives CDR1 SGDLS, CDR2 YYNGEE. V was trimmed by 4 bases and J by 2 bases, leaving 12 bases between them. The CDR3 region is CASSPHRVNTGELFF. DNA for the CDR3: TGTGCCAGCAGCCCTCACAGGGTAAACACCGGGGAGCTGTTTTTT.

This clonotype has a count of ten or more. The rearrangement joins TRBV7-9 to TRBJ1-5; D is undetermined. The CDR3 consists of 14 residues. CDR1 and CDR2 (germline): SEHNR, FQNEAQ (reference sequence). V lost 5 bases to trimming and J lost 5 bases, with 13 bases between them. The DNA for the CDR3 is TGTGCCAGCAGCCCGATGGGCAGCTATCAGCCCCAGCATTTT. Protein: CASSPMGSYQPQHF.

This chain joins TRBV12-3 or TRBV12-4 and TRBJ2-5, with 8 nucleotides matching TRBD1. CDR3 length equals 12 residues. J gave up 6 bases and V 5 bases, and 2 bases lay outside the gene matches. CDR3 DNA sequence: TGTGCCAGCAGTCGGACAGGGCAGACCCAGTACTTC. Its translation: CASSRTGQTQYF.

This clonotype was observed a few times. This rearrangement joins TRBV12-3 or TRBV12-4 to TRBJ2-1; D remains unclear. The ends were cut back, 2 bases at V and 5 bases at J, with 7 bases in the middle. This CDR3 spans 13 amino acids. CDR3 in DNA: TGTGCCAGCAGTTTAATTTCAAACAATGAGCAGTTCTTC. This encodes CASSLISNNEQFF.

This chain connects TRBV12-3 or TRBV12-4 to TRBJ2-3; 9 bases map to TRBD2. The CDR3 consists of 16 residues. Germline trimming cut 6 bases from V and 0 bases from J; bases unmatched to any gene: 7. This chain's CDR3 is CASSNSGRGSTDTQYF. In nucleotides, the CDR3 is TGTGCCAGCAGCAATAGCGGGAGAGGGAGCACAGATACGCAGTATTTT.

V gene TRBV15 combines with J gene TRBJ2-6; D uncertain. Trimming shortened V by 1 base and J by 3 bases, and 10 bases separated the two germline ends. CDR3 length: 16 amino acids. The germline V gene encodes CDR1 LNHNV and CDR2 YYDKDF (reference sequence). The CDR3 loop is CATSRGELLGANVLTF. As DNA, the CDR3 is TGTGCCACCAGCAGAGGTGAACTTCTTGGGGCCAACGTCCTGACTTTC.

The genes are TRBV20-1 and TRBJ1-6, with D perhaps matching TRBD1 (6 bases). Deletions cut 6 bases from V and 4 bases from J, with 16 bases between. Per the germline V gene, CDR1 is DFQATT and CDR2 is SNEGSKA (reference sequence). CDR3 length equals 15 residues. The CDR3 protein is CSAKTDGQYNSPLHF. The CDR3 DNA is TGCAGTGCAAAGACCGACGGACAGTATAATTCACCCCTCCACTTT.

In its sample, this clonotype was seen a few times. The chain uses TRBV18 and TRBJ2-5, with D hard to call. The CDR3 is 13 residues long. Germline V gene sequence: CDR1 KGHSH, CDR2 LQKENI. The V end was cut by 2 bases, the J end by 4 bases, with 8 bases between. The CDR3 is CASSPGSRETQYF. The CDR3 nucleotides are TGTGCCAGCTCACCAGGTAGTCGAGAGACCCAGTACTTC.

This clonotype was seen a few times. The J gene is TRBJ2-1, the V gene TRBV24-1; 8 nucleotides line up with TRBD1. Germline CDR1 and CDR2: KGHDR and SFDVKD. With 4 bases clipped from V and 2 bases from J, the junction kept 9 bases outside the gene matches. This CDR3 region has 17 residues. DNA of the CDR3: TGTGCCACCAGTGACCCCAGGACAGGGAGGACCTACAATGAGCAGTTCTTC. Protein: CATSDPRTGRTYNEQFF.

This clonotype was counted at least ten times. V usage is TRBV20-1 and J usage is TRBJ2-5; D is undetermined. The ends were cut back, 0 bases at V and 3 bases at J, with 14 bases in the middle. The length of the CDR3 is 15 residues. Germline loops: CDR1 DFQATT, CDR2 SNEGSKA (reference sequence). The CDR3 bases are TGCAGTGCTAGAGATAAGCTAGGCCCCAAAGAGACCCAGTACTTC. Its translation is CSARDKLGPKETQYF.

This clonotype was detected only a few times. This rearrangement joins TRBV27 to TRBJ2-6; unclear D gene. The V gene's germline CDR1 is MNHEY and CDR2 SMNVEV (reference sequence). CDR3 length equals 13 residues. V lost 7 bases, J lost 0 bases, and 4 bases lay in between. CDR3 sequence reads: CASKPSGANVLTF. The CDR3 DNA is TGTGCCAGCAAGCCCTCTGGGGCCAACGTCCTGACTTTC.

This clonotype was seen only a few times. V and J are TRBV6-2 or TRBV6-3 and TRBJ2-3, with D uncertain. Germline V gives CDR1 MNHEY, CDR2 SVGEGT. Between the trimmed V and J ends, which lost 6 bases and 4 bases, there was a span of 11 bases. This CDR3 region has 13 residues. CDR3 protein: CASSPPPADTQYF. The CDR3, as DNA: TGTGCCAGCAGCCCTCCCCCCGCAGATACGCAGTATTTT.

DNA for the CDR3: TGCAGGACTCCGTCTGGGGGTACAGATACGCAGTATTTT. Its protein is CRTPSGGTDTQYF. The chain carries TRBV20-1 and TRBJ2-3; D may match TRBD1 or TRBD2 (5 bases each). The germline CDR1 and CDR2 sequences are DFQATT and SNEGSKA (reference sequence). CDR3 length: 13 amino acids.

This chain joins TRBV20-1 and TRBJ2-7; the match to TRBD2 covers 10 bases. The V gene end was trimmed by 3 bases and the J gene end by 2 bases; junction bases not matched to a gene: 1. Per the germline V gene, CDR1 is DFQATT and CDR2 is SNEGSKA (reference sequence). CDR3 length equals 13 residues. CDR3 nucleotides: TGCAGTGCTAGGGGACTAGCGACCTACGAGCAGTACTTC. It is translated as CSARGLATYEQYF.

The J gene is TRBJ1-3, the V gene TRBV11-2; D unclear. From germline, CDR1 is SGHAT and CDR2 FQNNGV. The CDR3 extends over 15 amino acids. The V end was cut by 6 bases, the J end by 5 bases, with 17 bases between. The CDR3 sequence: CASRTVGRSRNTIYF. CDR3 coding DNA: TGTGCCAGCAGAACGGTGGGGAGGAGCAGAAACACCATATATTTT.

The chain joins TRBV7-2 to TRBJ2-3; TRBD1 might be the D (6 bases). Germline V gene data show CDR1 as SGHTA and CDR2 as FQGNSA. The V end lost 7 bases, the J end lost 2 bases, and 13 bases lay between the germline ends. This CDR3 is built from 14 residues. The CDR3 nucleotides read TGTGCCAGCATACGGACAGCGAACACAGATACGCAGTATTTT. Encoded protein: CASIRTANTDTQYF. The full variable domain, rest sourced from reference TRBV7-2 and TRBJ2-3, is GAGVSQSPSNKVTEKGKDVELRCDPISGHTALYWYRQSLGQGLEFLIYFQGNSAPDKSGLPSDRFSAERTGGSVSTLTIQRTQQEDSAVYLCASIRTANTDTQYFGPGTRLTVL.

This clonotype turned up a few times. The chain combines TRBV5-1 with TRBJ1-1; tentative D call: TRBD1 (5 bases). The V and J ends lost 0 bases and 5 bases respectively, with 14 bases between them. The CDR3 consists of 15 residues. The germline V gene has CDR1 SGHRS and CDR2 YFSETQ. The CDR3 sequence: CASSLAGHSRTEAFF. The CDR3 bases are TGCGCCAGCAGCTTGGCCGGACATAGTCGAACTGAAGCTTTCTTT.

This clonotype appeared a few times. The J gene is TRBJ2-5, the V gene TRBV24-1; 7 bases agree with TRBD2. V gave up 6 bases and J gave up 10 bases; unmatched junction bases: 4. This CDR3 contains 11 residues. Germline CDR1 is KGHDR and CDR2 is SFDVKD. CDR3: CATSSREGQYF. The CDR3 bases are TGTGCCACCAGTTCGAGGGAGGGCCAGTACTTC.

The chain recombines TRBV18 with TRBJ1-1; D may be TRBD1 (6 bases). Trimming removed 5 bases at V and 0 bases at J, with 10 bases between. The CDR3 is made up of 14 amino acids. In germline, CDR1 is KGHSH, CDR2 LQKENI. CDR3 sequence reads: CASSAGQMNTEAFF. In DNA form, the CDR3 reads TGTGCCAGCTCAGCGGGACAAATGAACACTGAAGCTTTCTTT. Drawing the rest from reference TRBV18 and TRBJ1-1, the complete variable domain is NAGVMQNPRHLVRRRGQEARLRCSPMKGHSHVYWYRQLPEEGLKFMVYLQKENIIDESGMPKERFSAEFPKEGPSILRIQQVVRGDSAAYFCASSAGQMNTEAFFGQGTRLTVV.

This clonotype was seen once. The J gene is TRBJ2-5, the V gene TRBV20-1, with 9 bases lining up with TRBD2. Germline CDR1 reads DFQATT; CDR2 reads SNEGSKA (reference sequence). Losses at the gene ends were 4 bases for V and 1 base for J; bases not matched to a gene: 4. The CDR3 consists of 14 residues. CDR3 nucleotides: TGCAGTGCTATCAAACTAGCGGGCCAAGAGACCCAGTACTTC. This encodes CSAIKLAGQETQYF.

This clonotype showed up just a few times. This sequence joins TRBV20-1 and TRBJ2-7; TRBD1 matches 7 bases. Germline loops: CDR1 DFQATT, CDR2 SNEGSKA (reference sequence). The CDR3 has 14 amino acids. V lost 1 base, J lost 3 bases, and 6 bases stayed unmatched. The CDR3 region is CSARGQGGHYEQYF. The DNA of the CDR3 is TGCAGTGCTAGAGGACAGGGCGGACACTACGAGCAGTACTTC.